Listed below are T cell receptor beta chains from one sample, sequenced in a study of CD8 T cells in ankylosing spondylitis. TCRdb reanalysed the 5' RACE reads using MiXCR and keeps one entry per CDR3 protein. The top ten hold 36% of the sample, which has approximately 35,000 distinct CDR3 sequences, approximately 15% seen once. The sequenced sample was blood. The origin of the receptors is a male donor with ankylosing spondylitis or in good health (not recorded which). Both conserved end residues are part of each CDR3. A D gene is named only where the DNA matches it firmly. Clone size, where shown, is once, few, many, or a class for clones that have expanded.

>TRBV5-1|14|few|TRBJ2-7|.
TGCGCCAGCAGCTCCCTGGACAGCTCCTACGAGCAGTACTTC
CASSSLDSSYEQYF
>TRBV4-1|14|.|TRBJ2-3|.
TGCGCCAGCAGCCAACAGCCACGGACAGATACGCAGTATTTT
CASSQQPRTDTQYF
>TRBV9|15|few|TRBJ2-3|.
TGTGCCAGCAGCGCGGATGCAGGGAGCACAGATACGCAGTATTTT
CASSADAGSTDTQYF
>TRBV20-1|11|few|TRBJ2-1|.
TGCAGTGCTAGAGATACCCGGCAGCAGTTCTTC
CSARDTRQQFF
>TRBV4-3|14|few|TRBJ2-4|.
TGCGCCAGCAGCCACCAACGAAATCAAAACATTCAGTACTTC
CASSHQRNQNIQYF
>TRBV20-1|14|.|TRBJ2-1|.
TGCAGCGGAACCCCGAACCGGGCTTACAATGAGCAGTTCTTC
CSGTPNRAYNEQFF
>TRBV3-1|16|.|TRBJ1-2|TRBD1
TGTGCCAGCAGCCCCCAGGCCGGACAGGTTGGCTATGGCTACACCTTC
CASSPQAGQVGYGYTF
>TRBV20-1|15|few|TRBJ2-3|TRBD2
TGCAGTGCTAGAGAATTAGCGGGGAGCACATTTGCGCAGTATTTT
CSARELAGSTFAQYF
>TRBV4-1|16|.|TRBJ2-1|TRBD2
TGCGCCAGCAGCCAACCCAGACTAGCGGGAGGGGGTGAGCAGTTCTTC
CASSQPRLAGGGEQFF
>TRBV6-2/TRBV6-3|14|many|TRBJ1-1|.
TGTGCCAGCAGGGAGGACCTGGGGAGTTCTGAAGCTTTCTTT
CASREDLGSSEAFF
>TRBV20-1|14|.|TRBJ2-7|TRBD2
TGCAGTGCTAGGGGTTCTAGCGGGATTTACGAGCAGTACTTC
CSARGSSGIYEQYF
>TRBV7-6|14|.|TRBJ1-2|.
TGTGCCAGCAGCTTAAACAGGGACGGCTATGGCTACACCTTC
CASSLNRDGYGYTF
>TRBV29-1|13|.|TRBJ2-2|TRBD1
TGCAGCGTTGTTCCAGGGGGATACGGGGAGCTGTTTTTT
CSVVPGGYGELFF
>TRBV12-3/TRBV12-4|15|few|TRBJ2-2|.
TGTGCCAGCACCAAATTGCTCTGGGGTACCGGGGAGCTGTTTTTT
CASTKLLWGTGELFF
>TRBV20-1|12|.|TRBJ1-1|TRBD1
TGCAGTGCAAGTGGGGACAGAAGTGAAGCTTTCTTT
CSASGDRSEAFF
>TRBV27|13|few|TRBJ2-7|TRBD1
TGTGCCAGCAGGAGGCAGGGGGTTGACGAGCAGTACTTC
CASRRQGVDEQYF
>TRBV11-2|13|.|TRBJ2-7|.
TGTGCCAGCAGCTTAGGGCTTGCCTACGAGCAGTACTTC
CASSLGLAYEQYF
>TRBV29-1|13|.|TRBJ2-2|.
TGCAGCGTTGCACCGCAGAACACCGGGGAGCTGTTTTTT
CSVAPQNTGELFF
>TRBV28|13|.|TRBJ2-6|.
TGTGCCAGCTGGGGCTCTGGGGCCAACGTCCTGACTTTC
CASWGSGANVLTF
>TRBV24-1|15|many|TRBJ2-1|.
TGTGCCACCAGCTTCGGGAGCTATCAAACCGATGAGCAGTTCTTC
CATSFGSYQTDEQFF
>TRBV29-1|12|.|TRBJ2-2|.
TGCAGCGCTGGACAGTACACCGGGGAGCTGTTTTTT
CSAGQYTGELFF
>TRBV5-1|13|.|TRBJ1-1|.
TGCGCCAGTAACCCCTGGGGGAACACTGAAGCTTTCTTT
CASNPWGNTEAFF
>TRBV7-2|12|.|TRBJ2-4|.
TGTGCCAGCAGCTCGTCGTCTAACATTCAGTACTTC
CASSSSSNIQYF
>TRBV28|17|many|TRBJ1-5|.
TGTGCCAGCAGTAACGAACAGGGTTGGAATAGCAATCAGCCCCAGCATTTT
CASSNEQGWNSNQPQHF
>TRBV12-3/TRBV12-4|14|few|TRBJ2-7|.
TGTGCCAGCAGGAGCGCCGGGACAATGAACGAGCAGTACTTC
CASRSAGTMNEQYF
>TRBV29-1|11|.|TRBJ2-5|TRBD1
TGCAGCGCTAACAGGGGAGAGACCCAGTACTTC
CSANRGETQYF
>TRBV9|17|few|TRBJ2-2|TRBD2
TGTGCCAGCAGCGTAGGGGTGAGCGGGGGGACCACCGGGGAGCTGTTTTTT
CASSVGVSGGTTGELFF
>TRBV24-1|15|.|TRBJ2-2|.
TGTGCCACCAGTGATTTCAGGGTCCGGGCCGGGGAGCTGTTTTTT
CATSDFRVRAGELFF
>TRBV7-7|15|.|TRBJ2-3|TRBD2
TGTGCCAGCAGCTTAGGGACTAGCGTCAGCGATACGCAGTATTTT
CASSLGTSVSDTQYF
>TRBV24-1|13|.|TRBJ2-5|TRBD2
TGTGCCACCGGACTAGCGGCACAAGAGACCCAGTACTTC
CATGLAAQETQYF
>TRBV7-2|13|.|TRBJ2-1|.
TGTGCCAGCAGCCGCTTGCCCGGTTATGAGCAGTTCTTC
CASSRLPGYEQFF
>TRBV12-3/TRBV12-4|10|few|TRBJ2-1|.
TGTGCCAGCAATAAAAATGAGCAGTTCTTC
CASNKNEQFF
>TRBV24-1|13|.|TRBJ2-1|.
TGTGCCACCAGTAAAAGTGAATACAATGAGCAGTTCTTC
CATSKSEYNEQFF
>TRBV7-9|13|few|TRBJ2-3|.
TGTGCCAGCAGACCAGGGGGCACAGATACGCAGTATTTT
CASRPGGTDTQYF
>TRBV7-9|14|many|TRBJ2-2|.
TGTGCCAGCAGCCAAGGAGGGCTCGGCGGGGAGCTGTTTTTT
CASSQGGLGGELFF
>TRBV12-3/TRBV12-4|11|few|TRBJ2-6|.
TGTGCCAGCACTGGGGCCAACGTCCTGACTTTC
CASTGANVLTF
>TRBV29-1|16|few|TRBJ2-7|TRBD2
TGCAGCGTTGAAGATCCTAGCGGGAGGGCCGGGTACGAGCAGTACTTC
CSVEDPSGRAGYEQYF
>TRBV7-3|16|few|TRBJ2-1|TRBD2
TGTGCCAGCAGCCCCACGAGCGGGAACCCCTACAATGAGCAGTTCTTC
CASSPTSGNPYNEQFF
>TRBV4-3|13|.|TRBJ1-4|TRBD1
TGCGCCAGCAGCCAATCCAGGGGGGAAAAACTGTTTTTT
CASSQSRGEKLFF
>TRBV15|13|.|TRBJ2-3|.
TGTGCCACCAGCAGAGGAGGACCAGATACGCAGTATTTT
CATSRGGPDTQYF
>TRBV9|14|.|TRBJ2-2|.
TGTGCCAGCAGCGTAGAGGTGAACACCGGGGAGCTGTTTTTT
CASSVEVNTGELFF
>TRBV24-1|16|.|TRBJ2-2|.
TGTGCCACCAGTGACCCCGCAGGGGGGGGCACCGGGGAGCTGTTTTTT
CATSDPAGGGTGELFF
>TRBV2|14|few|TRBJ2-2|TRBD1
TGTGCCAGCACTCTTGACAGGGCTGCGGGGGAGCTGTTTTTT
CASTLDRAAGELFF
>TRBV11-2|16|few|TRBJ2-2|.
TGTGCCAGCAGCCAATTCCAGGGGGGTAACACCGGGGAGCTGTTTTTT
CASSQFQGGNTGELFF
>TRBV10-3|15|.|TRBJ2-2|.
TGTGCCATCAGTGAGTCGACAGTAGGGTCCGGGGAGCTGTTTTTT
CAISESTVGSGELFF
>TRBV28|14|.|TRBJ2-5|TRBD2
TGTGCCAGCAGTTTAGTGGGAGGGGAAGAGACCCAGTACTTC
CASSLVGGEETQYF
>TRBV11-2|14|.|TRBJ2-2|.
TGTGCCAGCAGCTTCTTGGGGAACACCGGGGAGCTGTTTTTT
CASSFLGNTGELFF
>TRBV28|14|.|TRBJ2-7|.
TGTGCCAGCAGTACCACCCAGGGCCCCTACGAGCAGTACTTC
CASSTTQGPYEQYF
>TRBV20-1|13|.|TRBJ1-4|.
TGCAGTGCTAGTATGGGAAGCGGTGAAAAACTGTTTTTT
CSASMGSGEKLFF
>TRBV5-1|13|.|TRBJ2-1|.
TGCGCCAGCAGCCAAACAAGAGGCATTGAGCAGTTCTTC
CASSQTRGIEQFF
>TRBV6-5|15|.|TRBJ2-5|TRBD2
TGTGCCAGCAGTTCTCGCGGGAGTCAGGGAGAGACCCAGTACTTC
CASSSRGSQGETQYF
>TRBV5-6|17|few|TRBJ2-2|.
TGTGCCAGCAGCTTGGATTACTCGGTCTTGAACACCGGGGAGCTGTTTTTT
CASSLDYSVLNTGELFF
>TRBV29-1|12|many|TRBJ2-1|TRBD1
TGCAGCGCCGCCCCGACAGGGAATGAGCAGTTCTTC
CSAAPTGNEQFF
>TRBV5-5|15|few|TRBJ2-2|.
TGTGCCAGCAGCTTGTTGGCCCAAGGGACCGGGGAGCTGTTTTTT
CASSLLAQGTGELFF
>TRBV6-2/TRBV6-3|15|.|TRBJ2-1|TRBD2
TGTGCCAGTAATAACGGGACTAGCGGGAGCCATGAGCAGTTCTTC
CASNNGTSGSHEQFF
>TRBV29-1|15|.|TRBJ2-7|.
TGCAGCGTTGAAACCGGAGCCCGGGAGCTGTACGAGCAGTACTTC
CSVETGARELYEQYF
>TRBV5-1|13|.|TRBJ2-1|.
TGCGCCAGCAGCTTGGAACGCATTACTGAGCAGTTCTTC
CASSLERITEQFF
>TRBV28|13|.|TRBJ2-7|.
TGTGCCAGCAGTTTCCACCAGGGTTACGAGCAGTACTTC
CASSFHQGYEQYF